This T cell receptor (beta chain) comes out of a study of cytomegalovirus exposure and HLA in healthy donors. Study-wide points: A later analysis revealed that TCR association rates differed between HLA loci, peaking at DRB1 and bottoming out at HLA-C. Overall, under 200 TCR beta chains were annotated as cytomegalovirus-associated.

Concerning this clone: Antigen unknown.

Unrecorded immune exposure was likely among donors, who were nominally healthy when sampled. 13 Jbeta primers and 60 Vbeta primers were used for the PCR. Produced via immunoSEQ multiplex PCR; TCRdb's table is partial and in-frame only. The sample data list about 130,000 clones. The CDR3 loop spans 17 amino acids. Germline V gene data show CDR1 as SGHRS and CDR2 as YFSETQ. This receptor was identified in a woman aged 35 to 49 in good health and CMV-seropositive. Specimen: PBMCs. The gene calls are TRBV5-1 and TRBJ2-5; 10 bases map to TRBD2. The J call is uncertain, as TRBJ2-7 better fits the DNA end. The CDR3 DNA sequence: TGCGCCAGCAGCCGGGGTCCTAGCGGGAGTACGTCCTACGAGCAGTACTTC. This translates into CASSRGPSGSTSYEQYF.